The TCR beta chain described here comes from a study of T cell repertoires in cytomegalovirus infection. Study details: CMV epitopes, recently identified HLA-C-restricted and well-studied HLA-B-restricted, were used.

A remark on this clonotype: Its target is unknown.

V lost 4 bases, J lost 0 bases, and 13 bases lay in between. Looked up from germline, CDR1 is MNHEY and CDR2 is SMNVEV (reference sequence). The CDR3 runs to 17 residues. TCRdb reprocessed the reads via MiXCR and lists one record per CDR3 protein. In the table there are 300,000 to 400,000 distinct CDR3 sequences, 25% to 30% of which are singletons. General study points: Dominant in the ex vivo response were TCR beta clonotypes restricted by HLA-C and specific for CMV.

This rearrangement joins TRBV27 to TRBJ1-6, with a weak D call TRBD1 (6 bases). The sequenced sample was cultured PBMCs, obtained from culture after CMV antigen stimulation. The sequence was obtained from a human donor in good health (CMV status not recorded). Some clones in this sample may be carry-over from other donors' samples. CDR3 sequence: CASSYRQDSSYNSPLHF. CDR3 DNA: TGTGCCAGCAGTTATCGACAGGACAGCTCCTATAATTCACCCCTCCACTTT.